The present TCR beta chain was sequenced within a study of cytomegalovirus exposure and HLA in healthy donors. Only in-frame clones appear in the TCRdb table, and some are missing; sequencing was by immunoSEQ multiplex PCR. The data hold around 60,000 clones, with around 96% observed a single time. Germline V gives CDR1 MDHEN, CDR2 SYDVKM. This CDR3 spans 13 amino acids. With 6 bases removed from V and 5 bases from J, the gap between germline ends came to 13 bases. V usage is TRBV28 and J usage is TRBJ1-2; D is ambiguous. This TCR derives from a woman aged 18-30 years in good health and CMV-seronegative. The specimen sequenced was PBMCs. The chain's CDR3 is CASRPTPGYGYTF. CDR3 in DNA: TGTGCCAGCAGACCAACCCCGGGGTATGGCTACACCTTC.